This TCR beta chain was captured in a study of shared clonotypes between healthy human individuals. Whole-study findings and limits: Even with large depth, rarefaction showed that sorted-subset sequencing was incomplete. Generation of non-shared clonotypes was less probable than generation of clonotypes shared by all four donors. Estimated clonotype richness was generally higher in naive than memory subsets.

CD4+ cells were split into CD45RA+ naive and CD45RA-negative memory subsets. The CDR3 has 15 amino acids. V shed 0 bases and J shed 6 bases, with 11 bases lying between them. Per germline, CDR1 PRHDT and CDR2 FYEKMQ (reference sequence). A note on this clone: Its antigen is not known.

The table came from immunoSEQ multiplex PCR; TCRdb's copy has only in-frame clones and leaves some out. The repertoire has roughly 2.4 million clones, around 95% of them found once; the top ten carry around 0.13%. The sample comprised naive CD4+ T cells sorted from blood. The subset here: CD45RA+ positively selected. The receptor was derived from a man younger than 30 in good health. The chain joins TRBV13 to TRBJ1-4; TRBD1 is a possible D gene (6 bases). The CDR3 DNA follows: TGTGCCAGCAGCTTAGGTTCGGGGGCTTATGAAAAACTGTTTTTT. The encoded protein is CASSLGSGAYEKLFF.